This T cell receptor (beta chain) was found in a study of T cell responses to AZD1222 COVID-19 vaccine. Generated by immunoSEQ multiplex PCR, the TCRdb table keeps only in-frame clones and is missing some. This table holds approximately 150,000 clones, under 95% found once. The CDR3 extends over 16 amino acids. Germline V gene data show CDR1 as MNHEY and CDR2 as SVGAGI. V dropped 4 bases and J dropped 2; count of bases not matched to a gene: 9. The source was peripheral blood, collected on day 0 of AZD1222 vaccination. The V gene is TRBV6-5, the J gene TRBJ2-3; 7 nucleotides align to TRBD2. The sequence derives from an adult in good health. In DNA form, the CDR3 reads TGTGCCAGCAGTTTTAGCGGGTCGTCGTTCACAGATACGCAGTATTTT. It translates to CASSFSGSSFTDTQYF.